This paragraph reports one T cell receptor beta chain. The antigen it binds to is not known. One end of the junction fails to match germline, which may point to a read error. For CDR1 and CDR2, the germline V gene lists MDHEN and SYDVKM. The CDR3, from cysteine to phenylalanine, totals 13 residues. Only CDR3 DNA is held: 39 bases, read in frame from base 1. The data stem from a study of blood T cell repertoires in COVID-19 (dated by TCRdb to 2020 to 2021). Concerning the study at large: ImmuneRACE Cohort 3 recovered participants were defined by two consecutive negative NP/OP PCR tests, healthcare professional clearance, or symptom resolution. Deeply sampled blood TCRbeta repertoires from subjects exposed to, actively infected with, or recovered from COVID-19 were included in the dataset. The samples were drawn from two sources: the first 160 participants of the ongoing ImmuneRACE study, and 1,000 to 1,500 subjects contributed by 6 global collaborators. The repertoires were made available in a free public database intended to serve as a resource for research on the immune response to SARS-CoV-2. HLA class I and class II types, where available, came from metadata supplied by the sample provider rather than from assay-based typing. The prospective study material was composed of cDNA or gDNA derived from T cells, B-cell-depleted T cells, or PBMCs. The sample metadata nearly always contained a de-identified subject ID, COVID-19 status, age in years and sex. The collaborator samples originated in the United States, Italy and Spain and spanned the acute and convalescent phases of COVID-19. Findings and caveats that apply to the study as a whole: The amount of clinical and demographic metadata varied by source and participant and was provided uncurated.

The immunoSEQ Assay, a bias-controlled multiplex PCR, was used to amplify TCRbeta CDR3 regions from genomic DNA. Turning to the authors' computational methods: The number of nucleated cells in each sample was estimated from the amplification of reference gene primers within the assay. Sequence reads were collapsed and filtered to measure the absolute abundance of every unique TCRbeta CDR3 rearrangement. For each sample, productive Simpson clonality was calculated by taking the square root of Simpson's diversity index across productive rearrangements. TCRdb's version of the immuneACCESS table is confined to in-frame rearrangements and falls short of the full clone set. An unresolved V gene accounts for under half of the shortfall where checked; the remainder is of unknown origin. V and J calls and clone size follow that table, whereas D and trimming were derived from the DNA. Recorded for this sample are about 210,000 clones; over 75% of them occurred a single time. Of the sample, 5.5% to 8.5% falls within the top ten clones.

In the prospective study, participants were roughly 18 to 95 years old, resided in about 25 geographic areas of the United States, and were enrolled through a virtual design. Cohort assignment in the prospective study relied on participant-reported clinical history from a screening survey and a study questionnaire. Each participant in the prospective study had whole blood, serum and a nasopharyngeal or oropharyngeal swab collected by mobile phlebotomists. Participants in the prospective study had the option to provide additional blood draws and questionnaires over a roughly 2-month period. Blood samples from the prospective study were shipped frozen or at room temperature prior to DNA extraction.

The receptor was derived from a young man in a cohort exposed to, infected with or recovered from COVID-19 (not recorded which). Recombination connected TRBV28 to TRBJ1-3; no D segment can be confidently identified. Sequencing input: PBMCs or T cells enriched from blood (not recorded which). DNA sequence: TGTGCCAGCAGTTCGGCTTCGGGAATCACCATATATTTT. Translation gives CASSSASGITIYF.